This T cell receptor (beta chain) originates from a study of regulatory T cells listed by TCRdb under 2018. Broadly, across the study: Between CD3G-deficient patients and healthy controls, the study compared T-cell receptor beta repertoires in sorted regulatory T cells, conventional CD4+ T cells and CD8+ T cells. What the research found in general, with its limitations: CD8+ T cells from patients showed a nonsignificant trend toward lower Shannon entropy than control CD8+ cells. Restricted unique TRB V-J pairs and skewed V and J gene usage were observed in patient repertoires, most markedly in regulatory T cells.

All CD3G-deficient patients had evidence of autoimmunity, which was more severe in two of the patients. At testing, patients were between 2 and 39 years old and showed lower naive and higher memory CD4+ and CD8+ T-cell proportions. About six individuals with CD3G deficiency made up the patient group. An international network of physicians across the United States, Europe and Asia provided the patient samples and clinical data. Peripheral blood mononuclear cells were isolated by Ficoll density separation. CD3+ CD8+ CD4- T cells were isolated on a FACSAria cell sorter. CDR1 and CDR2 (MNHEY, SMNVEV) derive from the germline V gene (reference sequence). V was cut back by 4 bases and J by 9 bases, leaving a gap of 13 bases between them. The CDR3, cysteine through phenylalanine, is 13 amino acids long. The CDR3 DNA has 39 bases and is translated from base 1. The multiplex PCR used 52 forward TRBV primers and 13 reverse TRBJ primers, with assay-based and computational corrections for amplification bias. Rearranged TRB loci were amplified from genomic DNA by multiplex PCR within the immunoSEQ assay. An Illumina HiSeq platform was used to sequence the TRB amplicons. Processing in the source paper ran as follows. Custom algorithms error-filtered the raw sequences and aligned them to reference gene sequences, after which the immunoSEQ online tools were used for analysis. Frequencies of productive and nonproductive TRB rearrangements were assessed among unique sequences as well as among total sequences. For TRB CDR3 positions 6 and 7, hydrophobicity together with amino acid composition served as the basis for assessing self-reactivity potential. Prism software was used to run t tests, Mann-Whitney tests or two-way ANOVA for comparisons between groups. Drawn from immuneACCESS, this table holds only the in-frame rearrangements with V and J called that TCRdb kept. Clones are partly lost; checked studies trace under half to an unresolved V gene and leave the rest unexplained. V, J and clone size derive from that table, while D and trimming were established from the DNA sequence. This sample lists about 2,000 clones; 67% were detected once. The ten largest clones capture around 35% of the sample.

In regard to this clone: Its target antigen remains unknown. Nothing much larger sits one base from this clone, and base qualities are not available.

This receptor chain uses TRBV27 and TRBJ2-1, with the D gene not clear enough to name. The specimen sequenced was CD8+ T cells sorted from blood. The source is a person younger than 45 with CD3G deficiency. The CDR3 here reads CASSSPFQGEQFF. DNA sequence: TGTGCCAGCAGTTCCCCATTTCAAGGTGAGCAGTTCTTC.